This T cell receptor (beta chain) was documented in a study of long-term antiretroviral therapy in people with HIV. At least two post-ART and at least one pre-ART PBMC sample were available for each donor. HIV-positive participants all received treatment in the United States. Germline V gene lookup returns CDR1 SNHLY and CDR2 FYNNEI. Trimming removed 6 bases from V and 2 bases from J, with 11 bases in between. The CDR3 length is 13 residues. At survey level, the immunoSEQ assay was run in its v3.0 version. Some clones are missing from TCRdb's copy, which holds only in-frame ones; the method was immunoSEQ multiplex PCR. The sample consists of tens of thousands of clones, about 89% of them appearing once.

This material consisted of unsorted PBMCs, taken 0.1 years before starting antiretroviral therapy. The TCR was taken from a woman in her forties or fifties with HIV. This chain joins TRBV2 and TRBJ2-7, with D uncertain. The CDR3 loop reads CASSRFSAYEQYF. DNA of the CDR3: TGTGCCAGCAGCCGATTTAGTGCCTACGAGCAGTACTTC.